This TCR beta chain was recorded in a study of T cell responses to AZD1222 COVID-19 vaccine. Profiled with immunoSEQ multiplex PCR; TCRdb holds only in-frame clones, not every one. The table has around 130,000 clones, roughly 85% seen once; the top ten hold under 20%. Per the germline V gene, CDR1 is SGDLS and CDR2 is YYNGEE. The CDR3 is 12 residues long. Trimming took 3 bases from V and 12 from J, leaving 13 bases between them. The source was peripheral blood, collected on day 0 of MenACWY control vaccination. This receptor was obtained from an adult in good health. V and J are TRBV9 and TRBJ2-1; maybe TRBD1 (5 bases). The CDR3 reads CASSGSQGGQFF. CDR3 in DNA: TGTGCCAGCAGCGGGAGCCAGGGCGGGCAGTTCTTC. Complete variable domain (other parts from reference TRBV9 and TRBJ2-1): DSGVTQTPKHLITATGQRVTLRCSPRSGDLSVYWYQQSLDQGLQFLIQYYNGEERAKGNILERFSAQQFPDLHSELNLSSLELGDSALYFCASSGSQGGQFFGPGTRLTVL.